Listed below are T cell receptor beta chains from one sample, sequenced in a study of metastatic and nonmetastatic thyroid tumors. Using MiXCR, TCRdb reanalyzed the PCR reads. The sample contains approximately 70,000 clones, roughly 18% of which appear only once. Material for sequencing was blood. The receptor source for this set is a female donor with papillary thyroid cancer or a benign thyroid nodule (not recorded which). Some clones in this sample may be carry-over from other donors' samples. Each CDR3 is given with its conserved first and last residue. Fields, in order: clone size, J gene, CDR3 length, D gene, V gene, CDR3 protein, CDR3 DNA. The D gene is left open where the match is weak. The listing skips clone size in some rows; elsewhere it reads once, few, many or a size class.

few | TRBJ1-3 | 13 | - | TRBV27 | CASAKNSGNTIYF | TGTGCCAGCGCCAAAAACTCCGGAAACACCATATATTTT
many | TRBJ1-4 | 15 | - | TRBV6-6 | CASSYSSGGAGKLFF | TGTGCCAGCAGTTACTCCTCGGGGGGCGCGGGAAAACTGTTTTTT
many | TRBJ1-1 | 13 | TRBD1 | TRBV18 | CASADDRAGEAFF | TGTGCCAGCGCTGATGACAGGGCCGGGGAAGCTTTCTTT
few | TRBJ2-2 | 15 | - | TRBV4-3 | CASSQDPGNTGELFF | TGCGCCAGCAGCCAAGATCCCGGGAACACCGGGGAGCTGTTTTTT
many | TRBJ2-7 | 17 | TRBD2 | TRBV10-3 | CAISEIPGLAGSYEQYF | TGTGCCATCAGTGAGATCCCGGGACTAGCGGGCTCCTACGAGCAGTACTTC
many | TRBJ2-1 | 15 | - | TRBV20-1 | CSANAGQASYNEQFF | TGCAGTGCGAACGCGGGGCAGGCCTCCTACAATGAGCAGTTCTTC
- | TRBJ2-7 | 13 | - | TRBV12-3/TRBV12-4 | CACRASSTYEQYF | TGTGCGTGTCGGGCCTCTAGTACCTACGAGCAGTACTTC
few | TRBJ2-7 | 16 | TRBD2 | TRBV6-2/TRBV6-3 | CASSYGTKSDTYEQYF | TGTGCCAGCAGTTACGGGACTAAGTCGGATACCTACGAGCAGTACTTC
- | TRBJ2-3 | 14 | TRBD1 | TRBV20-1 | CSATDRDVADTQYF | TGCAGTGCTACTGACAGGGATGTCGCAGATACGCAGTATTTT
- | TRBJ2-1 | 12 | - | TRBV24-1 | CATAFCYHEQFF | TGTGCCACAGCGTTCTGCTACCATGAGCAGTTCTTC
- | TRBJ2-2 | 12 | - | TRBV7-9 | CASSLGAGELFF | TGTGCCAGCAGCTTGGGGGCCGGGGAGCTGTTTTTT
many | TRBJ2-7 | 15 | TRBD2 | TRBV7-3 | CASSPGLAGRYEQYF | TGTGCCAGCAGCCCGGGACTAGCGGGAAGGTACGAGCAGTACTTC
many | TRBJ2-6 | 13 | - | TRBV7-2 | CASSWREGNVLTF | TGTGCCAGCAGCTGGAGGGAAGGCAACGTCCTGACTTTC
many | TRBJ2-2 | 16 | - | TRBV10-3 | CAISDGGQLNTGELFF | TGTGCCATCAGTGATGGGGGTCAGCTGAACACCGGGGAGCTGTTTTTT
many | TRBJ1-1 | 15 | - | TRBV30 | CASTPGWGANTEAFF | TGTGCCTCAACCCCAGGGTGGGGGGCGAACACTGAAGCTTTCTTT
many | TRBJ1-6 | 13 | - | TRBV10-3 | CAISGQFNSPLHF | TGTGCCATCAGCGGACAGTTTAATTCACCCCTCCACTTT
few | TRBJ1-6 | 14 | TRBD1 | TRBV20-1 | CSAGRDRHNSPLHF | TGCAGTGCCGGCCGGGACAGGCATAATTCACCCCTCCACTTT
many | TRBJ2-1 | 15 | - | TRBV9 | CASSVSPGPEMEQFF | TGTGCCAGCAGCGTATCTCCCGGCCCGGAGATGGAGCAGTTCTTC
many | TRBJ2-3 | 15 | TRBD2 | TRBV20-1 | CSALGLAGPRDTQYF | TGCAGTGCTCTAGGACTAGCGGGGCCGAGGGATACGCAGTATTTT